The 11 T cell receptor beta chains reported below all come from one sample, sequenced in a study of shared clonotypes between healthy human individuals. Libraries were prepared by immunoSEQ multiplex PCR; TCRdb keeps only in-frame clonotypes and omits some of them. The data contain 500,000 or so clones, more than 95% of them singletons. Sequenced material: naive CD4+ T cells sorted from blood. The subset: CD45RA+ positively selected. The receptor source for this set is a woman in her 30s in good health.

This chain links TRBV7-2 with TRBJ2-1; TRBD2 agrees at 10 bases. Germline CDR1 is SGHTA and CDR2 is FQGNSA. After removal of 6 bases from V and 8 bases from J, the junction contained 16 bases not matched to a gene. This CDR3 comprises 17 residues. The CDR3 coding sequence is TGTGCCAGCAGAAACCCAATGGGACTAGCGCCCTGGGATGAGCAGTTCTTC. This gives the protein CASRNPMGLAPWDEQFF.

The rearrangement joins TRBV21-1 to TRBJ1-5; the D call of TRBD1 is as the table states it, not checked on the DNA. TRBV21-1 is a recognized pseudogene. The CDR3 has 16 residues. This CDR3 is CASSKMTGDSNQPQHF. For the CDR3, the DNA is TGTGCCAGCAGCAAAATGACAGGGGATAGCAATCAGCCCCAGCATTTT.

This rearrangement joins TRBV6-1 to TRBJ1-5; no firm D call. CDR3 size: 15 residues. Trimming stripped 2 bases from V and 0 bases from J, with 8 bases between. Germline CDR1 reads MNHNS; CDR2 reads SASEGT. Written as DNA, the CDR3 is TGTGCCAGCAGTGAACAGATTTATAGCAATCAGCCCCAGCATTTT. Translating it yields CASSEQIYSNQPQHF.

The chain recombines TRBV7-2 with TRBJ1-1; 7 bases agree with TRBD1. This CDR3 region has 12 residues. The germline CDR1 and CDR2 sequences are SGHTA and FQGNSA. The J segment lost 7 bases and the V segment lost 3 bases, leaving 2 bases of the junction unmatched. CDR3 protein: CASSFDRDEAFF. The CDR3 DNA reads TGTGCCAGCAGCTTTGACAGGGATGAAGCTTTCTTT.

The chain uses TRBV28 and TRBJ1-1; D gene unclear. The germline V gene encodes CDR1 MDHEN and CDR2 SYDVKM. The CDR3 is made up of 11 amino acids. The germline V and J ends were trimmed by 3 bases and 3 bases, with 2 bases remaining between them. For the CDR3, the DNA is TGTGCCAGCAGTTTGGACACTGAAGCTTTCTTT. Amino acid sequence: CASSLDTEAFF.

V is TRBV7-2 and J is TRBJ2-5; TRBD1 aligns across 7 bases. The CDR3 runs 14 residues. The ends lost 2 bases at V and 2 bases at J; junction bases unmatched: 2. Per the germline V gene, CDR1 is SGHTA and CDR2 is FQGNSA. The CDR3 reads CASSLRDRQETQYF. The CDR3, as DNA: TGTGCCAGCAGCTTAAGGGACAGACAAGAGACCCAGTACTTC.

The chain joins TRBV28 to TRBJ2-1; TRBD2 matches at 7 bases. The CDR3 contains 12 residues. Germline V gene lookup returns CDR1 MDHEN and CDR2 SYDVKM. Trimming removed 3 bases from V and 12 bases from J; junction bases left unmatched: 5. The DNA of the CDR3 is TGTGCCAGCAGTTTGTTGAGGACTAGGCAGTTCTTC. This translates into CASSLLRTRQFF.

The genes are TRBV9 and TRBJ2-7; D is possibly TRBD1 (6 bases). The CDR3 extends over 15 amino acids. The germline V gene has CDR1 SGDLS and CDR2 YYNGEE. Trimming removed 4 bases at V and 0 bases at J, with 14 bases between. Here the CDR3 reads CASSPRQEFSYEQYF. The CDR3 region has the DNA TGTGCCAGCAGCCCCCGACAGGAGTTCTCCTACGAGCAGTACTTC.

The rearrangement joins TRBV29-1 to TRBJ2-5; the match to TRBD1 covers 8 bases. V was clipped by 7 bases and J by 5 bases; unmatched bases: 6. The germline gives CDR1 SQVTM, CDR2 ANQGSEA. The CDR3 covers 12 residues. The CDR3 loop reads CSGRRGQETQYF. The CDR3 nucleotides are TGCAGCGGCCGCAGGGGGCAGGAGACCCAGTACTTC. Full variable domain (rest looked up from reference TRBV29-1 and TRBJ2-5): SAVISQKPSRDICQRGTSLTIQCQVDSQVTMMFWYRQQPGQSLTLIATANQGSEATYESGFVIDKFPISRPNLTFSTLTVSNMSPEDSSIYLCSGRRGQETQYFGPGTRLLVL.

Note on this clone: The identical CDR3 is also encoded by other nucleotide sequences in the sample. The chain links TRBV18 to TRBJ1-1; D is uncertain. Germline lookup yields CDR1 KGHSH and CDR2 LQKENI. The CDR3 extends over 12 amino acids. Trimming cost V 0 bases and J 2 bases, with 1 base left between them. The CDR3: CASSPPNTEAFF. CDR3 bases: TGTGCCAGCTCACCACCCAACACTGAAGCTTTCTTT.

The chain couples TRBV10-3 to TRBJ1-5; TRBD1 matches at 8 bases. Germline V gene lookup returns CDR1 ENHRY and CDR2 SYGVKD. The CDR3 loop spans 14 amino acids. V dropped 10 bases and J dropped 5; count of bases not matched to a gene: 10. The CDR3 reads CATSRTGRDQPQHF. The CDR3, as DNA: TGTGCCACCTCCCGGACAGGGAGAGATCAGCCCCAGCATTTT.